Given below is one T cell receptor (beta chain) in context. V was cut by 3 bases and J by 6 bases, with 12 bases left in between. This CDR3 comprises 13 residues. Germline CDR1 and CDR2: GTSNPN and SVGIG (reference sequence). The data derive from a study of shared clonotypes between healthy human individuals. The method was immunoSEQ multiplex PCR; TCRdb's version includes in-frame clones alone and lacks a portion of them. The sample carries over a million clones, roughly 98% recorded once. This rearrangement joins TRBV30 to TRBJ1-5; D is perhaps TRBD1 (6 bases). The TCR was taken from a man aged 30-40 years in good health. Sample: naive CD4+ T cells sorted from blood. Noted subset: CD45RA+ positively selected. DNA of the CDR3: TGTGCCTGGAGCCAACAGGGACGTCAGCCCCAGCATTTT. It yields the protein CAWSQQGRQPQHF.